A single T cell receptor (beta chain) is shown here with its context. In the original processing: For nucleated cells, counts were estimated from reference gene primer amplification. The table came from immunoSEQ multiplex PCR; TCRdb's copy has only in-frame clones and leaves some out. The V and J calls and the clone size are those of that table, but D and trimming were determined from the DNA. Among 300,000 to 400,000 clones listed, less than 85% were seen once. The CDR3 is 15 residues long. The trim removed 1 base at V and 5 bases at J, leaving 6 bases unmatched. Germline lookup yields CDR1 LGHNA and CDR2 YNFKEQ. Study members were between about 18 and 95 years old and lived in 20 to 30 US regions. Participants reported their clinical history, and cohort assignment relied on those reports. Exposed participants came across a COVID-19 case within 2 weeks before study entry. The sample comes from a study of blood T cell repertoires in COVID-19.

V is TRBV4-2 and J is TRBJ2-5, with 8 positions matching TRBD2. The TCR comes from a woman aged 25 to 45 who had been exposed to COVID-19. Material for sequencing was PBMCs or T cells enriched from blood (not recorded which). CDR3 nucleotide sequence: TGTGCCAGCAGCCAAGCGGGGGGGCCCGGTGAGACCCAGTACTTC. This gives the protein CASSQAGGPGETQYF.